This is a list of T cell receptor beta chains from one sample in a study of response to subunit inactivated influenza vaccine. TCRdb reprocessed the RT-PCR reads via MiXCR and lists one record per CDR3 protein. The sample yields some 600,000 distinct CDR3 sequences, about 14% seen once. The starting material was PBMCs from blood, obtained around 15 days before vaccination. These receptors originate from a man aged 45-65 years who received an inactivated influenza vaccine. Both conserved end residues are part of each CDR3. Fields, in order: V gene, clone size, J gene, D gene, CDR3 protein, CDR3 DNA. A D gene is named only where the DNA matches it firmly. Expanded clones get a size class; other rows say once, few or many, or leave the size out.

v_call: TRBV20-1; clone_size: few; j_call: TRBJ1-5; d_call: -; cdr3_aa: CSARGGGGYQPQHF; cdr3_nt: TGCAGTGCTAGAGGCGGGGGTGGCTATCAGCCCCAGCATTTT
v_call: TRBV20-1; clone_size: -; j_call: TRBJ2-1; d_call: TRBD1; cdr3_aa: CSATTGLLYNEQFF; cdr3_nt: TGCAGTGCAACGACAGGGCTCCTCTACAATGAGCAGTTCTTC
v_call: TRBV9; clone_size: few; j_call: TRBJ2-1; d_call: TRBD2; cdr3_aa: CASSSRLAGDYNEQFF; cdr3_nt: TGTGCCAGCAGCTCCAGACTAGCGGGAGATTACAATGAGCAGTTCTTC
v_call: TRBV7-2; clone_size: few; j_call: TRBJ1-3; d_call: -; cdr3_aa: CASSPGFAGNTIYF; cdr3_nt: TGTGCCAGCAGCCCCGGGTTCGCCGGAAACACCATATATTTT
v_call: TRBV10-3; clone_size: -; j_call: TRBJ1-3; d_call: -; cdr3_aa: CAISERSGGGSGNTIYF; cdr3_nt: TGTGCCATCAGTGAGAGGAGCGGAGGGGGCTCTGGAAACACCATATATTTT
v_call: TRBV12-3/TRBV12-4; clone_size: -; j_call: TRBJ2-7; d_call: TRBD2; cdr3_aa: CASSRVGTSGVREQYF; cdr3_nt: TGTGCCAGCAGTCGGGTCGGGACTAGCGGGGTCCGGGAGCAGTACTTC
v_call: TRBV9; clone_size: few; j_call: TRBJ2-3; d_call: TRBD2; cdr3_aa: CASSVADLAGGPKGDTQYF; cdr3_nt: TGTGCCAGCAGCGTGGCGGATCTAGCGGGGGGGCCAAAGGGTGATACGCAGTATTTT
v_call: TRBV5-5; clone_size: -; j_call: TRBJ2-3; d_call: -; cdr3_aa: CASSLLGLTDTQYF; cdr3_nt: TGTGCCAGCAGCTTACTCGGACTCACAGATACGCAGTATTTT
v_call: TRBV12-3/TRBV12-4; clone_size: many; j_call: TRBJ1-1; d_call: -; cdr3_aa: CASSFGGPHTEAFF; cdr3_nt: TGTGCCAGCAGTTTTGGGGGACCCCACACTGAAGCTTTCTTT
v_call: TRBV20-1; clone_size: few; j_call: TRBJ2-7; d_call: -; cdr3_aa: CSASRRGSGPPGTF; cdr3_nt: TGCAGTGCTAGCCGCCGTGGATCGGGGCCCCCGGGCACGTTC
v_call: TRBV20-1; clone_size: many; j_call: TRBJ1-6; d_call: TRBD1; cdr3_aa: CSARVEQGAGNSPLHF; cdr3_nt: TGCAGTGCTAGAGTGGAGCAGGGGGCGGGTAATTCACCCCTCCACTTT
v_call: TRBV27; clone_size: few; j_call: TRBJ2-3; d_call: TRBD2; cdr3_aa: CATSPLAGDQDTQYF; cdr3_nt: TGTGCCACCTCGCCTCTGGCGGGAGACCAGGATACGCAGTATTTT
v_call: TRBV11-2; clone_size: few; j_call: TRBJ2-1; d_call: -; cdr3_aa: CASTRGSSYNEQFF; cdr3_nt: TGTGCCAGCACCCGGGGGAGCTCCTACAATGAGCAGTTCTTC
v_call: TRBV12-3/TRBV12-4; clone_size: -; j_call: TRBJ2-2; d_call: TRBD1; cdr3_aa: CASKQQGHGELFF; cdr3_nt: TGTGCCAGCAAGCAACAGGGGCACGGGGAGCTGTTTTTT
v_call: TRBV5-6; clone_size: many; j_call: TRBJ2-3; d_call: -; cdr3_aa: CASSWITDTQYF; cdr3_nt: TGTGCCAGCAGCTGGATCACAGATACGCAGTATTTT
v_call: TRBV27; clone_size: -; j_call: TRBJ2-1; d_call: TRBD2; cdr3_aa: CASSPGLALNEQFF; cdr3_nt: TGTGCCAGCAGTCCGGGACTAGCCCTCAATGAGCAGTTCTTC
v_call: TRBV7-2; clone_size: -; j_call: TRBJ2-1; d_call: TRBD2; cdr3_aa: CASSPRGGQGNEQFF; cdr3_nt: TGTGCCAGCAGCCCGCGGGGGGGCCAGGGAAATGAGCAGTTCTTC
v_call: TRBV27; clone_size: few; j_call: TRBJ2-3; d_call: -; cdr3_aa: CASSFTGRNTDTQYF; cdr3_nt: TGTGCCAGCAGTTTTACGGGACGGAACACAGATACGCAGTATTTT
v_call: TRBV2; clone_size: -; j_call: TRBJ1-4; d_call: -; cdr3_aa: CASRVQGNGGEKLFF; cdr3_nt: TGTGCCAGCAGAGTACAGGGAAATGGGGGTGAAAAACTGTTTTTT
v_call: TRBV10-2; clone_size: -; j_call: TRBJ2-7; d_call: TRBD1; cdr3_aa: CASSEAGGYEQYF; cdr3_nt: TGCGCCAGCAGTGAAGCAGGGGGCTACGAGCAGTACTTC
v_call: TRBV6-1; clone_size: -; j_call: TRBJ1-1; d_call: TRBD1; cdr3_aa: CASTHRQGITEAFF; cdr3_nt: TGTGCCAGCACTCACAGACAGGGGATCACTGAAGCTTTCTTT
v_call: TRBV4-3; clone_size: many; j_call: TRBJ1-2; d_call: TRBD1; cdr3_aa: CASSPDRAAYGYTF; cdr3_nt: TGCGCCAGCAGCCCGGACAGGGCGGCCTATGGCTACACCTTC
v_call: TRBV29-1; clone_size: few; j_call: TRBJ1-1; d_call: -; cdr3_aa: CSVSGNTEAFF; cdr3_nt: TGCAGCGTCTCAGGGAACACTGAAGCTTTCTTT
v_call: TRBV7-9; clone_size: many; j_call: TRBJ1-2; d_call: TRBD1; cdr3_aa: CASSPDRVGYTF; cdr3_nt: TGTGCCAGCAGCCCGGACAGGGTCGGCTACACCTTC
v_call: TRBV29-1; clone_size: few; j_call: TRBJ2-3; d_call: -; cdr3_aa: CSVGAASTDTQYF; cdr3_nt: TGCAGCGTTGGTGCCGCTAGCACAGATACGCAGTATTTT
v_call: TRBV20-1; clone_size: few; j_call: TRBJ2-7; d_call: TRBD2; cdr3_aa: CSARDLYSGDYEQYF; cdr3_nt: TGCAGTGCTAGAGATCTGTACAGCGGGGACTACGAGCAGTACTTC
v_call: TRBV5-1; clone_size: many; j_call: TRBJ1-1; d_call: -; cdr3_aa: CASSLVRGTEAFF; cdr3_nt: TGCGCCAGCAGCTTGGTGAGGGGCACTGAAGCTTTCTTT
v_call: TRBV20-1; clone_size: many; j_call: TRBJ2-2; d_call: -; cdr3_aa: CSASANTGELFF; cdr3_nt: TGCAGTGCTAGCGCGAACACCGGGGAGCTGTTTTTT
v_call: TRBV28; clone_size: -; j_call: TRBJ1-6; d_call: -; cdr3_aa: CASSPNPNSPLHF; cdr3_nt: TGTGCCAGCAGTCCTAACCCTAATTCACCCCTCCACTTT
v_call: TRBV9; clone_size: few; j_call: TRBJ2-3; d_call: TRBD2; cdr3_aa: CASSVGGGADTQYF; cdr3_nt: TGTGCCAGCAGCGTAGGCGGGGGGGCAGATACGCAGTATTTT
v_call: TRBV4-3; clone_size: -; j_call: TRBJ2-7; d_call: -; cdr3_aa: CASSQTLGPYEQYF; cdr3_nt: TGCGCCAGCAGCCAAACCTTGGGCCCCTACGAGCAGTACTTC
v_call: TRBV3-1; clone_size: few; j_call: TRBJ2-1; d_call: -; cdr3_aa: CASSQGWEQFF; cdr3_nt: TGTGCCAGCAGCCAAGGTTGGGAGCAGTTCTTC
v_call: TRBV3-1; clone_size: few; j_call: TRBJ2-7; d_call: TRBD2; cdr3_aa: CASSILGTSGSYEQYF; cdr3_nt: TGTGCCAGCAGCATCCTCGGGACTAGCGGAAGCTACGAGCAGTACTTC
v_call: TRBV27; clone_size: -; j_call: TRBJ1-1; d_call: -; cdr3_aa: CASSPRRGGRTEAFF; cdr3_nt: TGTGCCAGCAGTCCCCGCCGGGGGGGCCGGACTGAAGCTTTCTTT
v_call: TRBV6-2/TRBV6-3; clone_size: -; j_call: TRBJ2-6; d_call: -; cdr3_aa: CASKEGMGANVLTF; cdr3_nt: TGTGCCAGCAAGGAGGGGATGGGGGCCAACGTCCTGACTTTC
v_call: TRBV28; clone_size: -; j_call: TRBJ2-1; d_call: -; cdr3_aa: CASRKDSRSYNEQFF; cdr3_nt: TGTGCCAGCAGGAAGGACAGCCGCTCCTACAATGAGCAGTTCTTC
v_call: TRBV27; clone_size: few; j_call: TRBJ2-7; d_call: TRBD2; cdr3_aa: CASSLSASGSSYEQYF; cdr3_nt: TGTGCCAGCAGTTTATCCGCTAGCGGGAGCTCCTACGAGCAGTACTTC
v_call: TRBV10-3; clone_size: -; j_call: TRBJ2-1; d_call: -; cdr3_aa: CAISENVIDEQFF; cdr3_nt: TGTGCCATCAGTGAAAATGTGATCGATGAGCAGTTCTTC
v_call: TRBV5-1; clone_size: -; j_call: TRBJ2-1; d_call: -; cdr3_aa: CASSPYVGGYNEQFF; cdr3_nt: TGCGCCAGCAGCCCCTACGTAGGCGGCTACAATGAGCAGTTCTTC
v_call: TRBV5-1; clone_size: once; j_call: TRBJ2-7; d_call: -; cdr3_aa: CASSAGYHEQYF; cdr3_nt: TGCGCCAGCAGCGCAGGGTATCACGAGCAGTACTTC
v_call: TRBV11-2; clone_size: few; j_call: TRBJ2-2; d_call: -; cdr3_aa: CASSRMSGTTGELFF; cdr3_nt: TGTGCCAGCAGCCGTATGTCAGGGACCACCGGGGAGCTGTTTTTT
v_call: TRBV9; clone_size: -; j_call: TRBJ2-2; d_call: -; cdr3_aa: CASSASLGIGELFF; cdr3_nt: TGTGCCAGCAGCGCTTCCTTAGGTATCGGGGAGCTGTTTTTT
v_call: TRBV20-1; clone_size: -; j_call: TRBJ2-7; d_call: TRBD2; cdr3_aa: CSAFSGISSYEQYF; cdr3_nt: TGCAGTGCTTTCAGCGGGATCAGCTCCTACGAGCAGTACTTC
v_call: TRBV7-3; clone_size: few; j_call: TRBJ2-1; d_call: TRBD2; cdr3_aa: CASSPTGLARNNEQFF; cdr3_nt: TGTGCCAGCAGCCCCACAGGACTAGCGAGAAACAATGAGCAGTTCTTC
v_call: TRBV29-1; clone_size: few; j_call: TRBJ1-1; d_call: TRBD1; cdr3_aa: CSVSGTGGAGSEAFF; cdr3_nt: TGCAGCGTGTCCGGGACAGGGGGCGCGGGCTCTGAAGCTTTCTTT
v_call: TRBV5-4; clone_size: few; j_call: TRBJ1-2; d_call: -; cdr3_aa: CASRLVGGNGYTF; cdr3_nt: TGTGCCAGCAGACTGGTGGGGGGTAATGGCTACACCTTC
v_call: TRBV2; clone_size: -; j_call: TRBJ2-2; d_call: -; cdr3_aa: CASSESPGAGELFF; cdr3_nt: TGTGCCAGCAGTGAATCTCCAGGAGCCGGGGAGCTGTTTTTT
v_call: TRBV7-2; clone_size: many; j_call: TRBJ1-1; d_call: -; cdr3_aa: CASSGQGLEAFF; cdr3_nt: TGTGCCAGCAGCGGCCAGGGATTGGAAGCTTTCTTT
v_call: TRBV7-8; clone_size: -; j_call: TRBJ2-1; d_call: -; cdr3_aa: CASSPNLYEQFF; cdr3_nt: TGTGCCAGCAGCCCTAACCTGTATGAGCAGTTCTTC
v_call: TRBV28; clone_size: -; j_call: TRBJ2-1; d_call: -; cdr3_aa: CASGRQIKTVFF; cdr3_nt: TGTGCCAGCGGGAGGCAGATCAAGACAGTGTTCTTC
v_call: TRBV5-1; clone_size: many; j_call: TRBJ2-7; d_call: TRBD1; cdr3_aa: CASSPRDRVYEQYF; cdr3_nt: TGCGCCAGCAGCCCCCGCGACAGGGTCTACGAGCAGTACTTC
v_call: TRBV5-1; clone_size: -; j_call: TRBJ2-2; d_call: -; cdr3_aa: CASGDTTNTGELFF; cdr3_nt: TGCGCCAGCGGAGACACAACGAACACCGGGGAGCTGTTTTTT
v_call: TRBV5-1; clone_size: -; j_call: TRBJ1-2; d_call: -; cdr3_aa: CASSFSMDYGYTF; cdr3_nt: TGCGCCAGCAGCTTTTCCATGGACTATGGCTACACCTTC
v_call: TRBV10-3; clone_size: few; j_call: TRBJ2-3; d_call: -; cdr3_aa: CARLTTRTQYF; cdr3_nt: TGTGCCAGGCTGACTACGCGTACGCAGTATTTT
v_call: TRBV3-2; clone_size: few; j_call: TRBJ1-1; d_call: -; cdr3_aa: CASSPEQGLELVTEAFF; cdr3_nt: TGTGCCAGCAGCCCAGAACAGGGGCTCGAGCTGGTCACTGAAGCTTTCTTT
v_call: TRBV4-2; clone_size: few; j_call: TRBJ2-7; d_call: TRBD1; cdr3_aa: CASSEQGVEQYF; cdr3_nt: TGTGCCAGCAGCGAACAGGGGGTCGAGCAGTACTTC
v_call: TRBV10-3; clone_size: few; j_call: TRBJ1-5; d_call: -; cdr3_aa: CAISELGTQNQPQHF; cdr3_nt: TGTGCCATCAGTGAGCTGGGGACACAGAATCAGCCCCAGCATTTT
v_call: TRBV4-3; clone_size: -; j_call: TRBJ2-3; d_call: -; cdr3_aa: CASSHEARRTRGPTDTQYF; cdr3_nt: TGCGCCAGCAGCCACGAAGCTAGAAGGACGCGGGGGCCCACAGATACGCAGTATTTT
v_call: TRBV6-1; clone_size: -; j_call: TRBJ2-7; d_call: -; cdr3_aa: CASSEQVGSYEQYF; cdr3_nt: TGTGCCAGCAGTGAACAGGTGGGCAGCTACGAGCAGTACTTC